Listed here are 22 T cell receptor beta chains from one sample, sequenced in a study of blood T cell repertoires in COVID-19. Generated by immunoSEQ multiplex PCR, the TCRdb table keeps only in-frame clones and is missing some. Of tens of thousands of clones listed, about 82% were seen once; the top ten hold about 3.4%. Sample: peripheral blood. The source of these receptors is a man in his forties or fifties with acute or convalescent COVID-19.

The chain links TRBV5-6 to TRBJ2-5, with TRBD1 as a possible D gene (7 bases). V was pared by 2 bases and J by 1 base, with 15 bases between. From germline, CDR1 is SGHDT and CDR2 YYEEEE. The CDR3 is 16 residues long. DNA of the CDR3: TGTGCCAGCAGCTTTGTTTCAGGGGGGATCCAAGAGACCCAGTACTTC. It yields the protein CASSFVSGGIQETQYF.

This clone was counted a few times. V usage is TRBV9 and J usage is TRBJ1-2; D ambiguous. V dropped 6 bases and J dropped 0 bases, with 12 bases sitting between them. The CDR3 has 14 residues. Germline assignment: CDR1 SGDLS and CDR2 YYNGEE. This CDR3 is CASMIQHTNYGYTF. The CDR3, as DNA: TGTGCCAGCATGATCCAACATACTAACTATGGCTACACCTTC.

The chain recombines TRBV3-1 (or the pseudogene TRBV3-2) with TRBJ2-2, with D possibly being TRBD2 (5 bases). Looked up from germline, CDR1 is LGHDT and CDR2 is YNNKEL (reference sequence). V was pared by 1 base and J by 3 bases, with 12 bases between. This CDR3 is 16 amino acids long. In DNA, the CDR3 is TGTGCCAGCAGCCAAGGTGGGCGGGCGGACACCGGGGAGCTGTTTTTT. It translates to CASSQGGRADTGELFF.

V usage is TRBV6-5 and J usage is TRBJ2-6; D unresolved. V was clipped by 4 bases and J by 4 bases, with 11 bases between them. The CDR3 extends over 15 amino acids. Germline-derived CDR1 and CDR2 are MNHEY and SVGAGI. The CDR3, as DNA: TGTGCCAGCAGTTCCCGTCCCGGGGGGGCCAACGTCCTGACTTTC. It encodes CASSSRPGGANVLTF.

The genes are TRBV7-8 and TRBJ2-3; the D is unclear. Germline CDR1 SGHVS, CDR2 FQNEAQ. V shed 5 bases and J shed 2 bases, with 11 bases lying between them. The length of the CDR3 is 14 residues. The chain's CDR3 is CASSGMAVTDTQYF. DNA for the CDR3: TGTGCCAGCAGCGGCATGGCTGTCACAGATACGCAGTATTTT. Using reference TRBV7-8 and TRBJ2-3 for the parts outside the CDR3, the full variable domain is GAGVSQSPRYKVAKRGQDVALRCDPISGHVSLFWYQQALGQGPEFLTYFQNEAQLDKSGLPSDRFFAERPEGSVSTLKIQRTQQEDSAVYLCASSGMAVTDTQYFGPGTRLTVL.

The rearrangement joins TRBV27 to TRBJ2-2; D is ambiguous. The CDR3 totals 12 residues. With 4 bases removed from V and 4 bases from J, the gap between germline ends came to 4 bases. CDR1 MNHEY and CDR2 SMNVEV come from the germline V gene (reference sequence). CDR3 bases: TGTGCCAGCAGTTCTCTCACCGGGGAGCTGTTTTTT. Encoded protein: CASSSLTGELFF.

This clone came up a few times. The genes are TRBV5-4 and TRBJ2-1, with D unresolved. In germline, CDR1 is SGHNT, CDR2 YYREEE (reference sequence). Trimming cost V 1 base and J 3 bases, with 8 bases left between them. CDR3 length equals 14 residues. The CDR3 coding sequence is TGTGCCAGCAGCTTGAATGGCCACTACAATGAGCAGTTCTTC. Its translation: CASSLNGHYNEQFF.

This sequence joins TRBV27 and TRBJ2-3; 11 bases map to TRBD2. The germline CDR1 and CDR2 sequences are MNHEY and SMNVEV (reference sequence). Trimming cost V 3 bases and J 4 bases; bases outside gene matches: 6. The CDR3 runs to 16 residues. The chain's CDR3 is CASSFLAGGLADTQYF. The CDR3 region has the DNA TGTGCCAGCAGTTTCCTAGCGGGGGGCCTTGCAGATACGCAGTATTTT.

This chain links TRBV19 with TRBJ2-1; possible D gene TRBD2, 7 bases. The CDR3 has 15 amino acids. Germline CDR1 is LNHDA and CDR2 is SQIVND (reference sequence). V lost 5 bases and J lost 4, with 15 bases in between. The CDR3 loop reads CASSGAGGRYNEQFF. The CDR3 region has the DNA TGTGCCAGTAGTGGGGCCGGGGGGCGGTACAATGAGCAGTTCTTC.

The rearrangement uses TRBV12-3 or TRBV12-4 and TRBJ2-7; no clear D gene. The CDR3 has 12 amino acids. V lost 8 bases to trimming and J lost 2 bases, with 10 bases between them. CDR3 amino acids: CASGQITYEQYF. CDR3 DNA sequence: TGTGCCAGCGGGCAGATAACCTACGAGCAGTACTTC.

The J gene is TRBJ2-3, the V gene TRBV5-8, with TRBD1 matching 7 bases. Germline-derived CDR1 and CDR2 are SGHTS and YDEGEE. V shed 0 bases and J 6 bases; nucleotides not matched to a gene: 7. The CDR3 is made up of 15 amino acids. CDR3 loop: CASSLGATGIDTQYF. The CDR3 DNA reads as TGTGCCAGCAGCTTGGGTGCGACAGGGATCGATACGCAGTATTTT.

The CDR3 nucleotides read TGTGCCAGCAGCAAAATGAGATCTTTTGCCTACGAGCAGTACTTC. This codes for CASSKMRSFAYEQYF. The gene calls are TRBV21-1 and TRBJ2-7; whether TRBD2, the table's D call, matches the DNA was not checked. TRBV21-1 is termed a pseudogene. The CDR3 is 15 amino acids.

The chain joins TRBV9 to TRBJ1-6, with 10 bases matching TRBD1. This CDR3 contains 14 residues. Looked up from germline, CDR1 is SGDLS and CDR2 is YYNGEE. V was clipped by 4 bases and J by 9 bases; unmatched bases: 4. This CDR3 reads CASSLGTGVSPLHF. As DNA, the CDR3 is TGTGCCAGCAGCCTAGGGACAGGGGTTTCACCCCTCCACTTT.

The chain combines TRBV10-3 with TRBJ1-6, with D tentatively TRBD1 (6 bases). CDR1 is ENHRY and CDR2 is SYGVKD in the germline V gene. This CDR3 region has 15 residues. Trimming removed 0 bases from V and 9 bases from J, with 12 bases in between. DNA for the CDR3: TGTGCCATCAGTGAGTCAGTGACAGGAAGTTCACCCCTCCACTTT. Amino acid sequence: CAISESVTGSSPLHF.

The J gene is TRBJ2-7, the V gene TRBV19, with TRBD1 matching over 7 bases. V lost 4 bases, J lost 3 bases, and 12 bases stayed unmatched. Per the germline V gene, CDR1 is LNHDA and CDR2 is SQIVND (reference sequence). The CDR3 contains 16 residues. CDR3 in amino acids: CASSNRGQQRDYEQYF. The CDR3 DNA reads as TGTGCCAGTAGTAATAGGGGACAGCAACGAGACTACGAGCAGTACTTC.

The chain's CDR3 is CASSENQGANTGELFF. The DNA for the CDR3 is TGTGCCAGCAGTGAAAACCAGGGGGCAAACACCGGGGAGCTGTTTTTT. The J gene is TRBJ2-2, the V gene TRBV6-1; 8 bases match TRBD1. CDR3 length equals 16 residues. Germline V gives CDR1 MNHNS, CDR2 SASEGT. The V segment lost 2 bases and the J segment 2 bases; nucleotides outside the gene matches: 4.

This clone showed up just once. The rearrangement links TRBV5-1 to TRBJ1-1, with 7 bases aligning to TRBD1. With 4 bases clipped from V and 0 bases from J, the junction kept 9 bases outside the gene matches. Germline V gives CDR1 SGHRS, CDR2 YFSETQ. This CDR3 comprises 16 residues. CDR3 bases: TGCGCCAGCAGCGGGTTGACAGGGTCCGTGAACACTGAAGCTTTCTTT. Translation gives CASSGLTGSVNTEAFF.

The chain uses TRBV19 and TRBJ2-7; 8 positions match TRBD1. The V and J ends lost 4 bases and 2 bases, in that order; junction bases with no gene match: 7. The CDR3 is made up of 15 amino acids. CDR1 and CDR2 from the germline V gene are LNHDA and SQIVND (reference sequence). This CDR3 is CASSSQTGAPYEQYF. In DNA form, the CDR3 reads TGTGCCAGTAGTAGCCAGACAGGGGCCCCCTACGAGCAGTACTTC.

This clone is classed as medium-sized. The V call is TRBV27, the J call TRBJ1-2; 7 positions agree with TRBD1. The germline V gene encodes CDR1 MNHEY and CDR2 SMNVEV (reference sequence). The J segment lost 4 bases and the V segment lost 7 bases, leaving 9 bases of the junction unmatched. The CDR3 loop spans 14 amino acids. In DNA form, the CDR3 reads TGTGCCAGCACCCCTTCGACAGGGAGCTATGGCTACACCTTC. As protein: CASTPSTGSYGYTF.

The genes are TRBV7-2 and TRBJ2-6; maybe TRBD2 (6 bases). The CDR3 consists of 18 residues. V was pared by 1 base and J by 2 bases, with 15 bases between. CDR1 and CDR2 (germline): SGHTA, FQGNSA. The CDR3 nucleotides read TGTGCCAGCAGCTTAGTGGGGGGTAGTGAGACTGGGGCCAACGTCCTGACTTTC. This sequence encodes CASSLVGGSETGANVLTF.

The V gene is TRBV18, the J gene TRBJ2-7; TRBD1 matches at 7 bases. CDR3 length: 12 residues. Germline-derived CDR1 and CDR2 are KGHSH and LQKENI. The trim removed 3 bases at V and 6 bases at J, leaving 2 bases unmatched. The CDR3 sequence is CASSPGQPEQYF. The CDR3 DNA is TGTGCCAGCTCACCGGGACAGCCCGAGCAGTACTTC.

This rearrangement joins TRBV6-2 or TRBV6-3 to TRBJ1-2; no firm D call. The ends were cut back, 2 bases at V and 4 bases at J, with 17 bases in the middle. There are 16 residues in the CDR3. Germline V gives CDR1 MNHEY, CDR2 SVGEGT. CDR3 coding DNA: TGTGCCAGCAGTTACATAACGGCGGGCGGAGCCTATGGCTACACCTTC. It translates to CASSYITAGGAYGYTF.